Listed below are T cell receptor beta chains from one sample, sequenced in a study of blood T cells in healthy people across ages. TCRdb independently ran MiXCR on the 5' RACE reads; one entry per CDR3 protein. The sample records about 650,000 distinct CDR3 sequences, roughly 32% being singletons. Sequencing was carried out using blood. The receptors stem from a woman older than 75 in good health. The CDR3 runs from the conserved cysteine through the conserved F or W. A D gene is named only where the DNA matches it firmly. Only part of the rows carry a size: once, few, many, or a class if the clone is expanded.

d_gene	v_gene	abundance	j_gene	CDR3aa	CDR3nt
-	TRBV7-7	many	TRBJ2-3	CASSPTGRDTQYF	TGTGCTAGCAGTCCTACAGGGCGGGATACGCAGTATTTT
-	TRBV20-1	many	TRBJ2-3	CSATRTTQDTQYF	TGCAGTGCTACTAGGACCACCCAAGATACGCAGTATTTT
-	TRBV24-1	many	TRBJ2-6	CATSSRVTANVLTF	TGTGCCACCAGTTCGAGGGTAACGGCCAACGTCCTGACTTTC
-	TRBV6-5	many	TRBJ2-7	CASSYGTRQYF	TGTGCCAGCAGTTATGGGACCCGGCAGTACTTC
-	TRBV20-1	many	TRBJ2-5	CSAPTWASEETQYF	TGCAGTGCTCCTACTTGGGCCTCCGAGGAGACCCAGTACTTC
-	TRBV4-2	-	TRBJ2-2	CASSQPVGGNTGELFF	TGTGCCAGCAGCCAACCGGTGGGCGGGAACACCGGGGAGCTGTTTTTT
-	TRBV5-1	many	TRBJ2-1	CASSGGGLDNEQFF	TGCGCCAGCAGTGGAGGGGGGCTCGACAATGAGCAGTTCTTC
TRBD2	TRBV25-1	few	TRBJ2-3	CASTPGTTRLRF	TGTGCCAGCACCCCCGGGACTACAAGATTAAGGTTT
-	TRBV10-3	-	TRBJ2-7	CAIRTGTSYEQYF	TGTGCCATCAGAACCGGGACCTCCTACGAGCAGTACTTC
TRBD1	TRBV3-1	few	TRBJ2-5	CASSPRQGRMKTQYF	TGTGCCAGCAGCCCGCGACAGGGGAGGATGAAGACCCAGTACTTC
-	TRBV15	many	TRBJ2-7	CATSRVNRAYEQYF	TGTGCCACCAGCAGAGTCAACAGGGCCTACGAGCAGTACTTC
TRBD1	TRBV12-3/TRBV12-4	few	TRBJ2-7	CASSLVTGTGAYEQYF	TGTGCCAGCAGTTTGGTCACCGGGACAGGGGCCTACGAGCAGTACTTC
-	TRBV29-1	few	TRBJ2-7	CSVTETGSYEQYF	TGCAGCGTGACTGAGACGGGATCCTACGAGCAGTACTTC
-	TRBV5-1	-	TRBJ1-5	CASSEGSGNQPQHF	TGCGCCAGCAGTGAGGGGTCTGGCAATCAGCCCCAGCATTTT
-	TRBV12-3/TRBV12-4	-	TRBJ1-2	CASSPGWLPDGYTF	TGTGCCAGCAGCCCCGGGTGGCTGCCGGATGGCTACACCTTC
-	TRBV20-1	-	TRBJ2-1	CSASGETNNEQFF	TGCAGTGCTAGCGGGGAGACTAACAATGAGCAGTTCTTC
-	TRBV6-5	few	TRBJ1-5	CASGPLGGHQPQHF	TGTGCCAGCGGACCCCTGGGAGGCCATCAGCCCCAGCATTTT
-	TRBV4-3	few	TRBJ1-1	CASSQGGGNTEAFF	TGCGCCAGCAGCCAAGGTGGAGGGAACACTGAAGCTTTCTTT
TRBD2	TRBV20-1	-	TRBJ2-1	CSAYRRLAGINEQFF	TGCAGTGCTTATAGAAGACTAGCGGGTATCAATGAGCAGTTCTTC
-	TRBV27	-	TRBJ1-5	CASRLRAGYQPQHF	TGTGCCAGCAGGTTAAGGGCAGGGTATCAGCCCCAGCATTTT
-	TRBV5-1	many	TRBJ2-3	CASNFLSSTDTQYF	TGCGCCAGCAACTTCCTTAGCAGCACAGATACGCAGTATTTT
-	TRBV7-2	-	TRBJ1-5	CASSLGTYSNQPQHF	TGTGCCAGCAGCTTAGGGACTTATAGCAATCAGCCCCAGCATTTT
TRBD1	TRBV7-2	many	TRBJ2-5	CASSPRDRGKTQYF	TGTGCCAGCAGCCCCCGGGACAGGGGGAAGACCCAGTACTTC
TRBD2	TRBV4-1	many	TRBJ2-7	CASSLSGGQLYEQYF	TGTGCCAGCAGCCTTAGCGGGGGCCAACTCTACGAGCAGTACTTC
TRBD2	TRBV20-1	many	TRBJ2-3	CSAGSSGGAADTQYF	TGCAGTGCCGGTTCTAGCGGGGGGGCGGCAGATACGCAGTATTTT
TRBD1	TRBV14	few	TRBJ2-7	CASSQPFGQGRSYEQYF	TGTGCCAGCAGCCAACCATTCGGACAGGGAAGATCCTACGAGCAGTACTTC
TRBD2	TRBV4-2	many	TRBJ2-3	CASSLQKGLARTDTQYF	TGTGCCAGCAGCCTACAGAAGGGACTAGCGCGCACAGATACGCAGTATTTT
-	TRBV28	many	TRBJ2-1	CASSHEEQFF	TGTGCCAGCAGCCATGAGGAGCAGTTCTTC
-	TRBV19	many	TRBJ2-1	CASSITGGRYNEQFF	TGTGCCAGTAGTATAACCGGGGGCCGGTACAATGAGCAGTTCTTC
-	TRBV7-2	many	TRBJ2-1	CASSADPALYGNEQFF	TGTGCCAGCAGCGCCGACCCGGCTTTGTATGGCAATGAGCAGTTCTTC
TRBD1	TRBV7-2	-	TRBJ2-7	CASSATGQGDYEQYF	TGTGCCAGCAGCGCGACTGGGCAGGGGGATTACGAGCAGTACTTC
TRBD2	TRBV7-9	many	TRBJ2-7	CASSSDGLAGNEQYF	TGTGCCAGCAGCTCCGACGGACTAGCGGGGAACGAGCAGTACTTC
TRBD1	TRBV6-6	few	TRBJ1-2	CASSEVQGKGYTF	TGTGCCAGCAGCGAGGTACAGGGGAAGGGCTACACCTTC
TRBD2	TRBV28	few	TRBJ2-7	CASRLRGGSYEQYF	TGTGCCAGCAGGTTACGCGGGGGAAGCTACGAGCAGTACTTC
TRBD1	TRBV7-8	once	TRBJ1-1	CAGSPRTGGNTEAFF	TGTGCCGGCAGCCCCCGTACAGGGGGGAACACTGAAGCTTTCTTT
-	TRBV19	many	TRBJ1-2	CASTRGQPTGYTF	TGTGCCAGTACTAGAGGACAGCCCACTGGCTACACCTTC
TRBD2	TRBV19	-	TRBJ2-1	CASRSSGRVYDEQFF	TGTGCCAGTAGAAGTAGCGGGAGGGTATACGATGAGCAGTTCTTC
TRBD1	TRBV6-5	few	TRBJ2-7	CASSRRTGSSHEQYF	TGTGCCAGCAGCCGACGGACAGGGAGTAGCCACGAGCAGTACTTC
-	TRBV6-6	many	TRBJ1-5	CASSLGAGRTSNQPQHF	TGTGCCAGCAGCCTCGGGGCAGGGAGGACTAGCAATCAGCCCCAGCATTTT
-	TRBV20-1	once	TRBJ2-1	CSALGGRSSYNEQFF	TGCAGTGCCCTAGGGGGGAGGAGCTCCTACAATGAGCAGTTCTTC
-	TRBV10-3	many	TRBJ1-5	CAISPSPGPQHF	TGTGCCATCAGTCCTAGTCCGGGACCCCAGCATTTT
TRBD2	TRBV18	few	TRBJ2-3	CASSPSAGGLADTQYF	TGTGCCAGCTCACCCTCAGCGGGGGGGTTGGCAGATACGCAGTATTTT
TRBD1	TRBV27	few	TRBJ1-5	CASRGGGGQPQHF	TGTGCCAGCCGGGGAGGGGGCGGGCAGCCCCAGCATTTT
-	TRBV20-1	many	TRBJ2-1	CSASRQASYNEQFF	TGCAGTGCTAGTAGACAGGCCTCCTACAATGAGCAGTTCTTC
TRBD1	TRBV4-3	few	TRBJ1-5	CASSQMTGVNQPQHF	TGCGCCAGCAGCCAAATGACAGGGGTCAATCAGCCCCAGCATTTT
-	TRBV7-9	many	TRBJ2-3	CASSRGLGTDTQYF	TGTGCCAGCAGCCGAGGGTTGGGGACAGATACGCAGTATTTT